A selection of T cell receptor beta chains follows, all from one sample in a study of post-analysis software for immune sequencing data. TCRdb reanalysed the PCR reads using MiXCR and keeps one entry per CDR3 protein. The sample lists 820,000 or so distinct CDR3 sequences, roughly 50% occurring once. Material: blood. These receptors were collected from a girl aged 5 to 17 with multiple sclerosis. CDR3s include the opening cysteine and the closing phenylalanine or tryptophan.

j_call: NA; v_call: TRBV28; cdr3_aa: CASSLFIGGSAYEQYF
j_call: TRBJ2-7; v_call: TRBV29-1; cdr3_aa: CSVNRGGSYEQYF
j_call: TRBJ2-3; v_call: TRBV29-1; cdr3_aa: CSVARHGRDTQYF
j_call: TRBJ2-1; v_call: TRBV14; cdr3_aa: CASSQARGNEQFF
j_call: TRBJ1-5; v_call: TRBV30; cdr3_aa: CAWRRNSNQPQHF
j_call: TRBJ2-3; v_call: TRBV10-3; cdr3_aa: CAISLSGTGSDTQYF
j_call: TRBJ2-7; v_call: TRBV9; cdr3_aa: CASSPRSGLGRYEQYF
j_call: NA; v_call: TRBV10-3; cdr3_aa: CAISEPPKGGEQYF
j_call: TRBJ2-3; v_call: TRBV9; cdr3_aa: CASSLSEGLAGSTDTQYF
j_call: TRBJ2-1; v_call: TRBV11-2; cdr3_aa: CASSFDPLAGGPYNEQFF
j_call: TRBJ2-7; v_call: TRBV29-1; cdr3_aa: CSVLQRYTYEQYF
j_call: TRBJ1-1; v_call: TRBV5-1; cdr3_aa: CASSLEGAHPEAFF
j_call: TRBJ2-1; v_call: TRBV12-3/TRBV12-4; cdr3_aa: CASSLKQGIYNEQFF
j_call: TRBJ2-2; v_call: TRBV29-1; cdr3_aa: CSVGGREDTGELFF
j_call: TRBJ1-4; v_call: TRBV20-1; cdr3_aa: CSAVAPQGAEKLFF
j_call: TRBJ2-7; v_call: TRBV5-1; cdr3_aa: CASSPRGWREQYF
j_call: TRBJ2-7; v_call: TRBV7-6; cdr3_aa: CASSSLYSSYEQYF
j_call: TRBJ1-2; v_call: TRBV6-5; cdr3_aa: CASRNLRDYGYTF
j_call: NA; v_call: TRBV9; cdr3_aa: CASSAGLAGDEQYF
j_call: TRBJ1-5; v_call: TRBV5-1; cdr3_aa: CASSWGPAQPQHF
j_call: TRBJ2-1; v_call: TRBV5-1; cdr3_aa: CASSFFAGPRSYNEQFF
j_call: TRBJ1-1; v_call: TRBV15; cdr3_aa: CATSRDRGRGEAFF
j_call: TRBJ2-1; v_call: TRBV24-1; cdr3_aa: CATSDRTSGASGNEQFF
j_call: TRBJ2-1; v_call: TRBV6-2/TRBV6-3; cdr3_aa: CASSALGPITYDEQFF
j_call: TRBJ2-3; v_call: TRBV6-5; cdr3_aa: CASSYTSGGLSSRDTQYF